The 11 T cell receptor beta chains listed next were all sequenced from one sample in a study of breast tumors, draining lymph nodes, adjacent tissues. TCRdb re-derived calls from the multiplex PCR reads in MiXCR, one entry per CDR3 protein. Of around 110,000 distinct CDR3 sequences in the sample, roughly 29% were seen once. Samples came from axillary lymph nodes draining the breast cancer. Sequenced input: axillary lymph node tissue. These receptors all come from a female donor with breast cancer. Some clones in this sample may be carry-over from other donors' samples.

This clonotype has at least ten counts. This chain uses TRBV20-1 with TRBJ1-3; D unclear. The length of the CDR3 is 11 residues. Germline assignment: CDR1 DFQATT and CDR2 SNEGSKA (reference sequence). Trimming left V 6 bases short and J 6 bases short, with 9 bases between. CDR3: CSALVANTIYF. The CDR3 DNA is TGCAGTGCCCTAGTTGCAAACACCATATATTTT.

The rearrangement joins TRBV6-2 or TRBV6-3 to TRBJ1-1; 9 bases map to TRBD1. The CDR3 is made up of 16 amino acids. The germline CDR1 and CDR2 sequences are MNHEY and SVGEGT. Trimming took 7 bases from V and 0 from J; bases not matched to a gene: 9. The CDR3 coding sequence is TGTGCCAGCACCCCGGGACAGGGAAAGATGAACACTGAAGCTTTCTTT. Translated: CASTPGQGKMNTEAFF.

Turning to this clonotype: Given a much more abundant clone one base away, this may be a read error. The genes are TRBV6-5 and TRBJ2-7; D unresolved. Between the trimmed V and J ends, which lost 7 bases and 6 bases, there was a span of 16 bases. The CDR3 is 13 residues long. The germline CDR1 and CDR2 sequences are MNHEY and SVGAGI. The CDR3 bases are TGTGCCAGCAATCACGGGCAGCCTCCCGAGCAGTACTTC. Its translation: CASNHGQPPEQYF.

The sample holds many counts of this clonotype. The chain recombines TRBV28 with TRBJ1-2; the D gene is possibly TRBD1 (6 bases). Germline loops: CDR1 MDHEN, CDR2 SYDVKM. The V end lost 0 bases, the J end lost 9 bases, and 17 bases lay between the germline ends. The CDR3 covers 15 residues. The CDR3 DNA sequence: TGTGCCAGCAGTTTATGGGGGACACCCTCTATGAGCTACACCTTC. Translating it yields CASSLWGTPSMSYTF.

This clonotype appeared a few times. In DNA, the CDR3 is TGTGCCAGCAGCTGGGGAAGTGCAACCCAAGAGACCCAGTACTTC. Translating it yields CASSWGSATQETQYF. V usage is TRBV5-6 and J usage is TRBJ2-5; no clear D gene. Germline V lookup: CDR1 SGHDT, CDR2 YYEEEE. V lost 3 bases and J lost 1, with 13 bases in between. CDR3 length equals 15 residues.

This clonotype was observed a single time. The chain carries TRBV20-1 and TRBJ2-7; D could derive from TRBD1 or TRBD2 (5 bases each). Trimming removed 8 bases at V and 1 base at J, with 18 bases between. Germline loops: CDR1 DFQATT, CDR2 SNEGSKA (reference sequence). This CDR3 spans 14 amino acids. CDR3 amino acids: CSSRGVNGSYEQYF. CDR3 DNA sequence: TGCAGTAGTAGGGGAGTGAACGGGTCCTACGAGCAGTACTTC.

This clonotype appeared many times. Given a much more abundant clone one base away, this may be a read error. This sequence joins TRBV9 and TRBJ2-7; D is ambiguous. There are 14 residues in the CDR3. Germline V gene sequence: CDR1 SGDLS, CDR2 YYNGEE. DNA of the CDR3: TGTGCCAGCAGCGTAGATCCCCTAAACTACGAGCAGTCCTTC. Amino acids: CASSVDPLNYEQSF.

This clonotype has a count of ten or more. This CDR3 reads CASSRGVQNTGELFF. Here the CDR3 DNA reads TGTGCCAGCAGTAGGGGGGTCCAGAACACCGGGGAGCTGTTTTTT. The chain uses TRBV6-2 or TRBV6-3 and TRBJ2-2; D possibly uses TRBD1 or TRBD2 (6 bases each). Germline CDR1 reads MNHEY; CDR2 reads SVGEGT. This CDR3 contains 15 residues. Trimming took 5 bases from V and 1 from J, leaving 11 bases between them.

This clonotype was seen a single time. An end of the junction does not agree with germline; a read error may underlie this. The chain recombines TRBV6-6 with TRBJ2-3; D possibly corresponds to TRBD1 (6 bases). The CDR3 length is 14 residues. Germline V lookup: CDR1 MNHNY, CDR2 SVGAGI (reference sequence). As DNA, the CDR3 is TGTGTCAGCGGTGGGGGACACCGCACAGATACGCAGTATTTT. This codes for CVSGGGHRTDTQYF.

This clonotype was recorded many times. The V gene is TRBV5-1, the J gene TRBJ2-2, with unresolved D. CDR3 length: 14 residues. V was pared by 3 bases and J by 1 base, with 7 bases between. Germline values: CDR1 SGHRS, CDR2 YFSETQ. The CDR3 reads CASSSQVNTGELFF. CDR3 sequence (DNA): TGCGCCAGCAGCTCCCAGGTGAACACCGGGGAGCTGTTTTTT.

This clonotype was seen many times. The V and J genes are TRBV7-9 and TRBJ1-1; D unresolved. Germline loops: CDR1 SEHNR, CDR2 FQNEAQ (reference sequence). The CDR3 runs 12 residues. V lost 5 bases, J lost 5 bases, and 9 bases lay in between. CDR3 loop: CASSKPVTEAFF. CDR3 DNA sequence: TGTGCCAGCAGCAAACCCGTTACTGAAGCTTTCTTT.